One T cell receptor (beta chain) is described in this entry. The clone's antigen remains unknown. One base away there is no much larger clone; base qualities are not given. This sample was taken from a study of cytomegalovirus exposure and HLA in healthy donors (dated by TCRdb to the late 2010s). Some background on the complete study: The 670 or so repertoires of the first cohort and the approximately 130 validation repertoires were produced on the same platform, according to a later analysis. The study was designed to test whether signatures of past pathogen exposure could be identified by cataloging public T cell receptors. To predict cytomegalovirus infection status, the study combined high-throughput TCR immunosequencing, statistical association of individual TCRs with disease status, and machine learning. Besides the first cohort of hundreds of subjects, a separate validation cohort made up of roughly 120 different subjects was used.

Library method: the immunoSEQ multiplex PCR assay. Turning to the authors' computational methods: A statistical classification framework was developed to diagnose cytomegalovirus status using the catalog of TCR beta chain sequences. Entries here come from immuneACCESS through TCRdb and include only in-frame sequences with V and J called. Some clones fail to appear in such tables; in the studies checked, an unresolved V gene covers under half of the shortfall, and the cause of the remainder is unknown. The V and J calls and clone size are taken from that table; D and trimming were inferred from the DNA. This sample comprises about 58,000 clones, over 85% of them detected only once. Around 1% of the sample is taken by the ten largest. Overall results and qualifications from the work: While some public TCRs were present in many individuals, most TCR sequences turned up only very rarely across donors. A later analysis lacked HLA typing for the validation cohort, so it scored co-occurrence in that cohort across all 120 or so repertoires. The classifier was reported to diagnose cytomegalovirus status with high specificity and sensitivity in both the original and validation cohorts. The study listed 164 TCR beta chains as associated with cytomegalovirus. Three of the identified cytomegalovirus-associated TCR beta chains were confirmed in vitro to be specific for cytomegalovirus antigens. The authors suggested that the approach could potentially be generalized to other disease states and immunological phenotypes. Subsequent analysis determined that TCRs grouped into clusters in the first cohort also showed a tendency toward co-occurrence across the approximately 110 validation repertoires, and roughly 95% of cluster scores exceeded 0.

The donors were included in the validation cohort of some 120 subjects, a group kept apart from the roughly 680-subject first cohort. The sample taken for sequencing was PBMCs. This clonotype originated in a man between 18 and 29 years old in good health and CMV-seronegative.

In nucleotide form, the sequence is TGCGCCAGCAGCCAAGAGCGGGTTAATTCCTACGAGCAGTACTTC. It is translated as CASSQERVNSYEQYF. This chain joins TRBV4-1 to TRBJ2-7; matching of 5 bases hints at TRBD2 as the D gene. V loses 0 bases, J loses 1 base, and the germline ends lie 10 bases apart. The CDR3 numbers 15 residues from cysteine through phenylalanine. The read is trimmed to its CDR3 DNA, 45 bases read in frame from base 1. The germline V gene supplies CDR1 MGHRA and CDR2 YSYEKL.